The entry below gives a single TCR beta chain sequence along with its context. CDR1 is SGHDT and CDR2 is YYEEEE in the germline V gene. Trimming pared 1 base from V and 4 bases from J, leaving 3 bases between. This CDR3 spans 11 amino acids. This record comes from a study of cytotoxic CD8 clonotypes in ibrutinib-treated CLL. About the research overall: For this cohort, patients were roughly 10 relapsed/refractory and about 16 treatment-naive, while some 17 were IGHV unmutated.

Deep sequencing aimed at 1 in 200,000 to 1 in 1 million T cells' resolution. Using immunoSEQ multiplex PCR, the repertoire was profiled, and TCRdb retains in-frame clones only, with some absent. In the table there are about 120,000 clones, 45% to 65% of which are singletons. TCR beta library input comprised around 2.1 micrograms of genomic DNA from cryopreserved PBMCs. The chain uses TRBV5-6 and TRBJ2-7; D unclear. Here the sequenced sample was PBMCs, taken after 24 months of ibrutinib treatment. The sequence derives from a human donor with chronic lymphocytic leukemia. The CDR3 sequence is CASSLPYEQYF. In nucleotides, the CDR3 is TGTGCCAGCAGCTTGCCATACGAGCAGTACTTC.